A single sample gave rise to the 17 T cell receptor beta chains below, sequenced in a study of T-cell memory formation after mild COVID-19. TCRdb processed the 5' RACE reads anew with MiXCR; each CDR3 protein has one entry. In the table there are nearly 40,000 distinct CDR3 sequences, 5.5% to 7% of which are singletons. Specimen: PBMCs or a T cell subset sorted from them (not recorded which). These receptors came from an adult who had mild COVID-19 (a few samples of this study predate the infection). Cell type and time point are not known.

At least ten counts were recorded for this clonotype. The chain recombines TRBV6-2 or TRBV6-3 with TRBJ2-7, with 8 bases aligning to TRBD2. The CDR3 covers 14 residues. In germline, CDR1 is MNHEY, CDR2 SVGEGT. J gave up 5 bases and V 2 bases, and 5 bases lay outside the gene matches. The CDR3 coding sequence is TGTGCCAGCAGTTACACCGGACTAGCCCACGAGCAGTACTTC. Translated: CASSYTGLAHEQYF.

This clonotype appeared many times. This sequence joins TRBV24-1 and TRBJ2-3; the D gene is possibly TRBD2 (7 bases). The V and J ends lost 5 bases and 3 bases respectively, with 14 bases between them. Germline assignment: CDR1 KGHDR and CDR2 SFDVKD. The CDR3 has 15 residues. DNA for the CDR3: TGTGCCACCAGTGCGGGGGGCGCCGGAACAGATACGCAGTATTTT. Protein sequence: CATSAGGAGTDTQYF.

This clonotype has at least ten counts. The J gene is TRBJ2-7, the V gene TRBV12-3 or TRBV12-4; no clear D gene. V was shortened by 6 bases and J by 0 bases, with 12 bases between the two germline ends. There are 14 residues in the CDR3. The CDR3 reads CASSPTAYSYEQYF. Written as DNA, the CDR3 is TGTGCCAGCAGCCCTACGGCATACTCCTACGAGCAGTACTTC.

This clonotype has more than one count but fewer than ten. The V and J genes are TRBV19 and TRBJ2-1; D perhaps matches TRBD2 (7 bases). The germline gives CDR1 LNHDA, CDR2 SQIVND (reference sequence). Trimming removed 5 bases from V and 5 bases from J, with 16 bases in between. The CDR3 is made up of 15 amino acids. Here the CDR3 DNA reads TGTGCCAGTAGTTGGGGGAGGGGGGCCAACAATGAGCAGTTCTTC. Amino acid sequence: CASSWGRGANNEQFF. Combining the CDR3 with reference TRBV19 and TRBJ2-1 gives the whole variable domain DGGITQSPKYLFRKEGQNVTLSCEQNLNHDAMYWYRQDPGQGLRLIYYSQIVNDFQKGDIAEGYSVSREKKESFPLTVTSAQKNPTAFYLCASSWGRGANNEQFFGPGTRLTVL.

There are many counts of this clonotype. The chain couples TRBV12-3 or TRBV12-4 to TRBJ2-5; possibly TRBD1 or TRBD2 for D (5 bases each). V was cut by 3 bases and J by 9 bases, with 11 bases left in between. The CDR3 loop spans 12 amino acids. CDR3 in amino acids: CASSFIGGAQYF. The CDR3 DNA sequence: TGTGCCAGCAGTTTTATTGGGGGAGCCCAGTACTTC.

In its sample, this clonotype was seen many times. The V gene is TRBV5-1, the J gene TRBJ2-3; D gene ambiguous. CDR3 size: 14 residues. Trimming took off 4 bases at V and 4 bases at J, with 13 bases between the two ends. The germline CDR1 and CDR2 sequences are SGHRS and YFSETQ. The CDR3 sequence is CASSDGWTPDTQYF. The CDR3 coding sequence is TGCGCCAGCAGCGACGGTTGGACCCCAGATACGCAGTATTTT.

In its sample, this clonotype was seen a few times. The chain employs TRBV6-2 or TRBV6-3 and TRBJ2-1; 8 bases are a match to TRBD2. The germline V gene encodes CDR1 MNHEY and CDR2 SVGEGT. This CDR3 has 15 amino acids. The V and J ends lost 6 bases and 1 base, in that order; junction bases with no gene match: 5. The CDR3 reads CASRPSGQSYNEQFF. CDR3 coding DNA: TGTGCCAGCAGGCCTAGCGGGCAATCCTACAATGAGCAGTTCTTC.

This clonotype was recorded at least ten times. The gene calls are TRBV20-1 and TRBJ2-2, with 8 nucleotides matching TRBD2. This CDR3 region has 16 residues. The germline CDR1 and CDR2 sequences are DFQATT and SNEGSKA (reference sequence). The V segment lost 2 bases and the J segment 4 bases; nucleotides outside the gene matches: 9. The chain's CDR3 is CSARSPGGRLTGELFF. DNA of the CDR3: TGCAGTGCTAGATCTCCGGGGGGGCGGCTCACCGGGGAGCTGTTTTTT.

There are a few counts of this clonotype. The chain couples TRBV6-5 to TRBJ2-3, with a tentative D call TRBD2 (5 bases). The ends were cut back, 6 bases at V and 5 bases at J, with 21 bases in the middle. Germline-derived CDR1 and CDR2 are MNHEY and SVGAGI. This CDR3 is 16 amino acids long. The CDR3 sequence is CASSQPLAGAVDTQYF. CDR3 sequence (DNA): TGTGCCAGCAGCCAACCCCTAGCCGGCGCAGTAGATACGCAGTATTTT.

At least ten counts were recorded for this clonotype. The rearrangement joins TRBV4-1 to TRBJ2-5; D is possibly TRBD1 or TRBD2 (5 bases each). With 5 bases removed from V and 14 bases from J, the gap between germline ends came to 21 bases. Germline lookup yields CDR1 MGHRA and CDR2 YSYEKL. CDR3 length equals 13 residues. CDR3 residues: CASSGRRSRDVYF. CDR3 in DNA: TGCGCCAGCAGCGGGCGCCGATCCCGGGACGTCTACTTC.

This clonotype was observed at least ten times. The chain couples TRBV12-5 to TRBJ2-7, with D perhaps given as TRBD1 or TRBD2 (6 bases each). In germline, CDR1 is LGHNT, CDR2 FRNRAP. This CDR3 has 14 residues. The V end lost 6 bases, the J end lost 6 bases, and 18 bases lay between the germline ends. The CDR3 sequence is CASGFSGGHTEQYF. Here the CDR3 DNA reads TGTGCTAGTGGGTTCTCCGGGGGACATACCGAGCAGTACTTC.

This clonotype showed up just a few times. The CDR3 region is CASSNSGPGQGGLPQHF. The CDR3 DNA reads as TGTGCCAGTTCTAACTCGGGGCCTGGACAGGGTGGTTTGCCCCAGCATTTT. The chain combines TRBV19 with TRBJ1-5; TRBD1 aligns across 8 bases. The CDR3 runs to 17 residues. Germline V lookup: CDR1 LNHDA, CDR2 SQIVND (reference sequence). V lost 8 bases to trimming and J lost 9 bases; unmatched junction nucleotides: 21. The variable domain in full, completed from reference TRBV19 and TRBJ1-5, reads DGGITQSPKYLFRKEGQNVTLSCEQNLNHDAMYWYRQDPGQGLRLIYYSQIVNDFQKGDIAEGYSVSREKKESFPLTVTSAQKNPTAFYLCASSNSGPGQGGLPQHFGDGTRLSIL.

There are many counts of this clonotype. The rearrangement joins TRBV30 to TRBJ1-6; no clear D. Trimming left V 4 bases short and J 9 bases short, with 13 bases between. Germline V gene lookup returns CDR1 GTSNPN and CDR2 SVGIG (reference sequence). The CDR3 covers 13 residues. The CDR3 reads CAWIAKAGSPLHF. Here the CDR3 DNA reads TGTGCCTGGATTGCAAAGGCGGGTTCACCCCTCCACTTT. The full variable domain, in which reference TRBV30 and TRBJ1-6 provide the parts outside the CDR3, is SQTIHQWPATLVQPVGSPLSLECTVEGTSNPNLYWYRQAAGRGLQLLFYSVGIGQISSEVPQNLSASRPQDRQFILSSKKLLLSDSGFYLCAWIAKAGSPLHFGNGTRLTVT.

This clonotype was counted many times. The V call is TRBV7-2, the J call TRBJ2-7; TRBD1 aligns across 9 bases. J was trimmed by 3 bases and V by 6 bases; bases with no gene match: 9. The CDR3 loop spans 15 amino acids. The germline V gene has CDR1 SGHTA and CDR2 FQGNSA. The CDR3: CASSFSGTGFYEQYF. The CDR3 nucleotides are TGTGCCAGCAGTTTCTCCGGGACAGGGTTCTACGAGCAGTACTTC.

V is TRBV18 and J is TRBJ2-1; 9 bases align to TRBD1. The J segment lost 6 bases and the V segment lost 4 bases, leaving 7 bases of the junction unmatched. This CDR3 region has 15 residues. Germline V gives CDR1 KGHSH, CDR2 LQKENI. This chain's CDR3 is CASSQGGQGPNEQFF. In nucleotides, the CDR3 is TGTGCCAGCTCACAGGGGGGACAGGGCCCCAATGAGCAGTTCTTC.

The chain uses TRBV7-9 and TRBJ2-1; TRBD2 agrees at 7 bases. Germline V gene data show CDR1 as SEHNR and CDR2 as FQNEAQ (reference sequence). The CDR3 length is 15 residues. V trimming: 0 bases; J trimming: 6 bases; junction bases outside the gene matches: 5. The CDR3: CASSLAGGPSNEQFF. The DNA for the CDR3 is TGTGCCAGCAGCTTAGCGGGAGGGCCATCCAATGAGCAGTTCTTC.

Ten or more counts support this clonotype. The chain combines TRBV29-1 with TRBJ2-2; TRBD2 aligns across 14 bases. CDR3 length: 16 residues. CDR1 SQVTM and CDR2 ANQGSEA come from the germline V gene. The trim removed 3 bases at V and 6 bases at J, leaving 6 bases unmatched. The CDR3 DNA reads TGCAGCGTTGATGGGACTAGCGGGAGACGCGCCGGGGAGCTGTTTTTT. Protein sequence: CSVDGTSGRRAGELFF.